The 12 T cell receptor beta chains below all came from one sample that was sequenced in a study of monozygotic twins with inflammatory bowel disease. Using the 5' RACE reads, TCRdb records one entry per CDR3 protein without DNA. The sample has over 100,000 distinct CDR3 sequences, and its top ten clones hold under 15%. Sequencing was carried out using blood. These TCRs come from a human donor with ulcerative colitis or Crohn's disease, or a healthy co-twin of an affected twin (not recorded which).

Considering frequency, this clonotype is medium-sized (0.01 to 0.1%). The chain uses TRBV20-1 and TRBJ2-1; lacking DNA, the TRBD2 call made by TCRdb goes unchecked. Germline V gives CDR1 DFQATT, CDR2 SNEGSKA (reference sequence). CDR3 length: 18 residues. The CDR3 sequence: CSAPKGLAGGVSYNEQFF.

The CDR3: CASSGRTGGGSFSGELFF. The chain has TRBV9 and TRBJ2-2; the D call of TRBD1 rests on TCRdb alone, since no DNA is present to check it. This CDR3 region has 18 residues. Germline CDR1 and CDR2: SGDLS and YYNGEE.

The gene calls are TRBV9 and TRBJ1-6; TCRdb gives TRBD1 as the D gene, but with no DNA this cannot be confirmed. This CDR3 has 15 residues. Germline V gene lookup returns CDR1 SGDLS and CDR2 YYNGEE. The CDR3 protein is CASSRFTGNNSPLHF.

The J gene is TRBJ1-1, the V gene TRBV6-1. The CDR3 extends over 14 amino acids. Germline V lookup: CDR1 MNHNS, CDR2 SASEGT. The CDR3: CASSEHGLDLRAFF.

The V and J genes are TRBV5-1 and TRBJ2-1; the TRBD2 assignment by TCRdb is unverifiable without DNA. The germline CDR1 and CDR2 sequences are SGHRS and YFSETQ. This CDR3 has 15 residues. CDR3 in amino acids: CASSLSSGGLNEQFF.

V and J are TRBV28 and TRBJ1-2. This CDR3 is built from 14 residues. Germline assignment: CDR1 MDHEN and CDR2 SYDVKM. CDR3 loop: CASSLPFEVYGYTF.

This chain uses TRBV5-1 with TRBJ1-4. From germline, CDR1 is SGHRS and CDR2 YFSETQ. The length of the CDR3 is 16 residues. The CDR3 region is CASSLRAQMPNEKLFF.

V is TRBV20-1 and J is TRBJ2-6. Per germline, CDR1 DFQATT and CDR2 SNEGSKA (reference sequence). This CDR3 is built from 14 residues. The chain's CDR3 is CSAPRADGANVLTF.

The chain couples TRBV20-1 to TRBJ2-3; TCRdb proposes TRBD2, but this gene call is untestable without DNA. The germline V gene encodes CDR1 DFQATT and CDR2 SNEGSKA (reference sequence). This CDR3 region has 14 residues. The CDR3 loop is CSARRTSGTDTQYF.

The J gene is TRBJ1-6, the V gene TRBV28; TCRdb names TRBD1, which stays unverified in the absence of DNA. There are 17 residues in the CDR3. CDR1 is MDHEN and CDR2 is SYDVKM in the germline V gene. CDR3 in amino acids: CASRTPRDRNRYSPLHF.

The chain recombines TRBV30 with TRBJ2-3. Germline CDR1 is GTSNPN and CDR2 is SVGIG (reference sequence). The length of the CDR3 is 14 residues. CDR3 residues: CAWSVTGGTDTQYF.

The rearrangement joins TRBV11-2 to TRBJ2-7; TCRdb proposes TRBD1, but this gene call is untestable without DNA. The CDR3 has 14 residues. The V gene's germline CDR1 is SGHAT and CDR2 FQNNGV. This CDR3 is CASSFTGGGYEQYF.